One TCR beta chain is described in this entry. Its target is unknown. Combining iRepertoire HTBI primers with Arm-PCR of CDR3 regions, the authors built TCR beta libraries. TCRdb called the multiplex PCR reads again in MiXCR, with one record for every CDR3 protein. The table shows about 530,000 distinct CDR3 sequences, with 15% to 20% occurring only once. The sample is drawn from a study of regulatory T cells in long-lasting Graves disease. Study-wide points: Favored gene segments in persistent disease were TRBV28, TRBJ1-2 and TRBJ2-5. Sharing of public clonotypes was greater in persistent patients (roughly 2,900) than in new patients (about 970).

The time point denotes: newly diagnosed GD, antithyroid drugs for less than 3 months. Extracted RNA from PBMCs served as the source of the TCR library. The ends were cut back, 1 base at V and 6 bases at J, with 10 bases in the middle. Germline V gene lookup returns CDR1 MNHNS and CDR2 SASEGT. The CDR3 has 14 residues. This same sample was also taken into another study, of T cells in Graves' hyperthyroidism and ophthalmopathy. Per that study: Most clonotypes that expanded in the thyroid above 0.001 also showed up in blood.

The V call is TRBV6-1, the J call TRBJ2-4, with D perhaps given as TRBD1 or TRBD2 (5 bases each). This receptor was taken from a middle-aged woman with Graves disease. The material was peripheral blood mononuclear cells (PBMCs), obtained at new diagnosis, from a patient treated with antithyroid drugs. CDR3 sequence reads: CASSEGGYGNIQYF. CDR3 coding DNA: TGTGCCAGCAGTGAAGGGGGGTACGGAAACATTCAGTACTTC.